One and the same sample provided the 30 T cell receptor beta chains below, sequenced in a study of T cell repertoires in cytomegalovirus infection (dated by TCRdb to about 2019). The sequencer was an Illumina HiSeq 1500. TCRdb trimmed public reads at Q25 via fastp, called clones via MiXCR and kept in-frame beta chains. Here each entry gathers all rows of one CDR3 protein and keeps the most common genes and DNA. This sample gives about a million distinct CDR3 sequences in total; more than 25% of them show up just once. The ten top clones hold more than 12% of the sample. Sample treatment or condition, as interpreted from the label and publication: in vitro stimulation with specific CMV peptide epitopes to enrich CMV-specific T cells. Antigens for these TCRs are unknown. Sequenced here: cultured CD8+ T cells from PBMCs, sampled from culture after CMV antigen stimulation. The receptors come from a human donor in good health (CMV status not recorded). Some clones in this sample may be carry-over from other donors' samples.

This clonotype came up many times. This CDR3 reads CASSFGGSLAIRETQYF. Written as DNA, the CDR3 is TGTGCCAGCAGCTTTGGGGGTTCACTAGCGATCAGAGAGACCCAGTACTTC. The rearrangement joins TRBV7-6 to TRBJ2-5, with 7 bases aligning to TRBD2. The CDR3 sequence is 17 residues long. Trimming at V came to 3 bases and at J to 4 bases, leaving 14 bases not matched to a gene. Germline CDR1 reads SGHVS; CDR2 reads FNYEAQ.

V gene TRBV6-1 combines with J gene TRBJ1-6; no reliable D call. From germline, CDR1 is MNHNS and CDR2 SASEGT. There are 15 residues in the CDR3. Trimming removed 7 bases at V and 0 bases at J, with 10 bases between. The CDR3 DNA reads as TGTGCCAGCATCCGGCAGAGCTCCTATAATTCACCCCTCCACTTT. This gives the protein CASIRQSSYNSPLHF.

The J gene is TRBJ2-2, the V gene TRBV19; 7 nucleotides line up with TRBD1. V shed 9 bases, J shed 5 bases, and the junction held 6 bases outside the gene matches. Germline CDR1 LNHDA, CDR2 SQIVND (reference sequence). There are 13 residues in the CDR3. The CDR3: CASRDRTTGELFF. DNA for the CDR3: TGTGCCAGCCGGGACAGAACTACCGGGGAGCTGTTTTTT.

Only a few counts were recorded for this clonotype. The chain links TRBV7-3 to TRBJ2-5; a weak D match, TRBD2 (6 bases). The CDR3 covers 16 residues. Germline values: CDR1 SGHTA, CDR2 FQGTGA. Trimming pared 1 base from V and 1 base from J, leaving 13 bases between. CDR3 sequence: CASSLSPTGGQETQYF. CDR3 DNA sequence: TGTGCCAGCAGCTTAAGTCCCACCGGGGGCCAAGAGACCCAGTACTTC.

The chain carries TRBV18 and TRBJ1-3, with D unresolved. Per the germline V gene, CDR1 is KGHSH and CDR2 is LQKENI. The CDR3 runs to 14 residues. V shed 6 bases and J shed 0 bases, with 9 bases lying between them. The CDR3, as DNA: TGTGCCAGCTCGCAGGCCCTCTCTGGAAACACCATATATTTT. It encodes CASSQALSGNTIYF.

The V call is TRBV27, the J call TRBJ2-7; 9 nucleotides align to TRBD1. With V trimmed by 3 bases and J by 4 bases, 7 bases remained unmatched. Germline V CDR1 and CDR2: MNHEY, SMNVEV (reference sequence). This CDR3 contains 15 residues. The CDR3 loop is CASSLRYRGPYEQYV. DNA of the CDR3: TGTGCCAGCAGTTTGAGGTACAGGGGGCCTTACGAGCAGTACGTC.

The chain links TRBV6-2 or TRBV6-3 to TRBJ2-2; TRBD2 is a possible D gene (7 bases). Trimming removed 5 bases from V and 6 bases from J, with 22 bases in between. This CDR3 is 17 amino acids long. CDR1 MNHEY and CDR2 SVGEGT come from the germline V gene. The CDR3 sequence is CASSGGRGAPLAGELFF. The CDR3 DNA reads TGTGCCAGCAGTGGGGGCCGGGGGGCCCCCTTAGCCGGGGAGCTGTTTTTT.

The sample holds a few counts of this clonotype. The chain combines TRBV4-1 with TRBJ2-1, with 10 bases lining up with TRBD2. CDR1 MGHRA and CDR2 YSYEKL come from the germline V gene. V gave up 3 bases and J gave up 2 bases; unmatched junction bases: 4. The CDR3 is 16 residues long. CDR3 amino acids: CASSHFSGGTYNEQFF. The CDR3 DNA sequence: TGCGCCAGCAGCCACTTTAGCGGGGGGACCTACAATGAGCAGTTCTTC.

The chain combines TRBV6-6 with TRBJ2-2, with D unclear. Trimming stripped 0 bases from V and 6 bases from J, with 14 bases between. The CDR3 is 16 amino acids. Looked up from germline, CDR1 is MNHNY and CDR2 is SVGAGI (reference sequence). CDR3 loop: CASSYSVRLGSGELFF. The CDR3 bases are TGTGCCAGCAGTTACTCGGTTAGACTTGGGTCCGGGGAGCTGTTTTTT.

The chain uses TRBV4-2 and TRBJ1-2; 9 positions match TRBD1. The V and J ends lost 0 bases and 4 bases, in that order; junction bases with no gene match: 9. CDR1 and CDR2 (germline): LGHNA, YNFKEQ. The CDR3 contains 17 residues. The CDR3 DNA follows: TGTGCCAGCAGCCAAGAACCTCCGGGACAGGGCAGCTATGGCTACACCTTC. Amino acid sequence: CASSQEPPGQGSYGYTF.

This clonotype occurred a few times. In DNA form, the CDR3 reads TGTGCCAGCAGCTTGCCGTCGAGGGGGAGCTACGAGCAGTACTTC. It translates to CASSLPSRGSYEQYF. The chain recombines TRBV7-9 with TRBJ2-7, with D perhaps TRBD1 (6 bases). The germline gives CDR1 SEHNR, CDR2 FQNEAQ (reference sequence). Trimming took 3 bases from V and 3 from J, leaving 15 bases between them. The CDR3 is 15 amino acids.

There are many counts of this clonotype. The chain employs TRBV7-2 and TRBJ2-2; D is possibly TRBD2 (5 bases). Germline values: CDR1 SGHTA, CDR2 FQGNSA. Deletions cut 1 base from V and 6 bases from J, with 15 bases between. The CDR3 loop spans 16 amino acids. The CDR3 sequence is CASSLVAGPRAGELFF. CDR3 sequence (DNA): TGTGCCAGCAGCTTAGTGGCAGGACCGCGGGCCGGGGAGCTGTTTTTT.

Regarding this clonotype: Relative to the germline gene, one junction end is altered; a read error may explain this. The gene calls are TRBV7-2 and TRBJ2-2, with D perhaps matching TRBD1 (5 bases). The CDR3 sequence is 18 residues long. Per the germline V gene, CDR1 is SGHTA and CDR2 is FQGNSA. This chain's CDR3 is CVSSSWIFETENTGELFF. CDR3 DNA sequence: TGTGTCAGCAGCTCCTGGATCTTTGAGACAGAAAACACCGGGGAGCTGTTTTTT.

This clonotype has only a few counts. The V gene is TRBV29-1, the J gene TRBJ2-1, with TRBD2 matching 10 bases. J lost 7 bases, V lost 4 bases, and 7 bases had no gene match. In germline, CDR1 is SQVTM, CDR2 ANQGSEA. This CDR3 spans 14 amino acids. CDR3 DNA: TGCAGCGTTGGACAGCGGGGGGGCCTGAATGAGCAGTTCTTC. Encoded protein: CSVGQRGGLNEQFF.

This sequence joins TRBV6-5 and TRBJ2-2; no clear D gene. Deletions cut 2 bases from V and 11 bases from J, with 6 bases between. Germline values: CDR1 MNHEY, CDR2 SVGAGI. There are 11 residues in the CDR3. The CDR3 protein is CASSYATELFF. As DNA, the CDR3 is TGTGCCAGCAGTTACGCTACTGAGCTGTTTTTT.

V gene TRBV7-2 combines with J gene TRBJ1-2, with D perhaps matching TRBD1 (6 bases). Germline CDR1 and CDR2: SGHTA and FQGNSA. V was trimmed by 1 base and J by 13 bases, leaving 16 bases between them. The CDR3 totals 13 residues. In nucleotides, the CDR3 is TGTGCCAGCAGCTTAGGAGAGGGGGTGGCCTTCACCTTC. Protein product: CASSLGEGVAFTF.

The chain is built from TRBV7-4 and TRBJ1-4; tentatively, D is TRBD1 (5 bases). Germline V lookup: CDR1 SGHVT, CDR2 SQSDAQ. This CDR3 comprises 15 residues. Trimming removed 2 bases from V and 5 bases from J, with 12 bases in between. The CDR3 DNA reads as TGTGCCAGCAGCTTAACGGCAGGGAAGAATGAAAAACTGTTTTTT. Its protein is CASSLTAGKNEKLFF.

With respect to this clonotype: This may be a read error, as it is one base from a much larger clone. This chain uses TRBV7-9 with TRBJ2-1; TRBD1 aligns across 8 bases. The CDR3 covers 19 residues. Unmatched junction bases numbered 27, after V lost 10 bases and J lost 7 bases. The germline V gene encodes CDR1 SEHNR and CDR2 FQNEAQ (reference sequence). The CDR3 reads CAIRGDGALQGASANEQFF. Written as DNA, the CDR3 is TGTGCCATACGCGGGGACGGGGCCCTCCAGGGGGCTTCAGCGAATGAGCAGTTCTTC.

The chain carries TRBV14 and TRBJ1-2; TRBD1 agrees at 8 bases. The CDR3 is made up of 14 amino acids. Germline loops: CDR1 SGHDN, CDR2 FVKESK. V trimming: 3 bases; J trimming: 3 bases; junction bases outside the gene matches: 3. The CDR3 sequence: CASSHQGADYGYTF. CDR3 DNA sequence: TGTGCCAGCAGCCATCAGGGGGCCGACTATGGCTACACCTTC.

This clonotype has ten or more counts. The chain uses TRBV12-3 or TRBV12-4 and TRBJ2-3; D remains ambiguous. Deletions cut 1 base from V and 2 bases from J, with 7 bases between. The CDR3 has 14 residues. The CDR3 here is CASSLVWFTDTQYF. The CDR3 DNA sequence: TGTGCCAGCAGTTTAGTTTGGTTCACAGATACGCAGTATTTT.

On this clonotype itself: One junction end disagrees with the germline gene, perhaps due to a read error. V usage is TRBV4-1 and J usage is TRBJ2-2; no firm D call. CDR1 and CDR2 (germline): MGHRA, YSYEKL. The CDR3 runs 16 residues. The CDR3 is CASIQEGDPWSGELFF. The CDR3 coding sequence is TGCGCCAGCATCCAAGAAGGCGACCCCTGGTCCGGGGAGCTGTTTTTT.

The J gene is TRBJ2-6, the V gene TRBV10-3; D may correspond to TRBD1 or TRBD2 (5 bases each). The CDR3 sequence is 18 residues long. Deletions cut 0 bases from V and 1 base from J, with 13 bases between. Germline CDR1 and CDR2: ENHRY and SYGVKD. The chain's CDR3 is CAISESPEGRSGANVLTF. In DNA form, the CDR3 reads TGTGCCATCAGTGAGTCGCCCGAGGGGCGGTCTGGGGCCAACGTCCTGACTTTC.

This chain links TRBV27 with TRBJ2-2; D might be TRBD1 (5 bases). Trimming removed 8 bases at V and 1 base at J, with 11 bases between. The CDR3 is made up of 14 amino acids. The germline V gene encodes CDR1 MNHEY and CDR2 SMNVEV (reference sequence). The CDR3 region is CASGHSQNTGELFF. CDR3 in DNA: TGTGCCAGCGGACACTCACAGAACACCGGGGAGCTGTTTTTT.

This clonotype was seen only a few times. The rearrangement uses TRBV27 and TRBJ2-1; D gene uncertain. Germline CDR1 MNHEY, CDR2 SMNVEV (reference sequence). CDR3 length: 16 amino acids. V lost 2 bases, J lost 0 bases, and 11 bases lay in between. CDR3 DNA: TGTGCCAGCAGTTTAAAAATACGCACCTCCTACAATGAGCAGTTCTTC. This translates into CASSLKIRTSYNEQFF.

This rearrangement joins TRBV6-5 to TRBJ2-2; no definite D call. Germline V gene lookup returns CDR1 MNHEY and CDR2 SVGAGI. This CDR3 has 13 residues. V lost 0 bases and J 11 bases, leaving 10 bases between the germline ends. Here the CDR3 reads CASSYSDPPELFF. In DNA, the CDR3 is TGTGCCAGCAGTTACTCGGACCCGCCTGAGCTGTTTTTT.

The J gene is TRBJ1-6, the V gene TRBV7-6; D might be TRBD1 (5 bases). Looked up from germline, CDR1 is SGHVS and CDR2 is FNYEAQ. The CDR3 sequence is 16 residues long. V was shortened by 1 base and J by 9 bases, with 16 bases between the two germline ends. This chain's CDR3 is CASSLGGPGTGSPLHF. CDR3 bases: TGTGCCAGCAGCTTAGGAGGGCCAGGGACGGGTTCACCCCTCCACTTT.

The gene calls are TRBV9 and TRBJ1-2; 8 nucleotides align to TRBD1. Germline V gives CDR1 SGDLS, CDR2 YYNGEE. Losses at the gene ends were 7 bases for V and 5 bases for J; bases not matched to a gene: 7. CDR3 length: 13 residues. The CDR3 DNA is TGTGCCAGCCTCTCCGGGACAGGATATGGCTACACCTTC. Its translation: CASLSGTGYGYTF. The full variable domain, in which reference TRBV9 and TRBJ1-2 provide the parts outside the CDR3, is DSGVTQTPKHLITATGQRVTLRCSPRSGDLSVYWYQQSLDQGLQFLIQYYNGEERAKGNILERFSAQQFPDLHSELNLSSLELGDSALYFCASLSGTGYGYTFGSGTRLTVV.

This chain connects TRBV20-1 to TRBJ1-4; D remains ambiguous. Trimming took off 0 bases at V and 6 bases at J, with 14 bases between the two ends. The germline gives CDR1 DFQATT, CDR2 SNEGSKA (reference sequence). The CDR3 is 15 amino acids. The CDR3 bases are TGCAGTGCTAGAGATCTAAGGGCCGCACATGAAAAACTGTTTTTT. Amino acid sequence: CSARDLRAAHEKLFF.

The rearrangement uses TRBV27 and TRBJ1-2; 12 bases line up with TRBD1. CDR3 length: 14 residues. V lost 2 bases to trimming and J lost 6 bases; unmatched junction nucleotides: 1. Germline values: CDR1 MNHEY, CDR2 SMNVEV (reference sequence). CDR3 loop: CASSLGDRGHGYTF. CDR3 sequence (DNA): TGTGCCAGCAGTTTAGGGGACAGGGGGCATGGCTACACCTTC.

This chain uses TRBV6-2 or TRBV6-3 with TRBJ2-1, with D perhaps matching TRBD2 (5 bases). CDR1 is MNHEY and CDR2 is SVGEGT in the germline V gene. V gave up 0 bases and J gave up 1 base, with 13 bases separating them. The CDR3 is 17 amino acids. CDR3 sequence (DNA): TGTGCCAGCAGTTACTCGATTCCGAGGGCTTCCTACAATGAGCAGTTCTTC. Translated: CASSYSIPRASYNEQFF.